These 22 T cell receptor beta chains share one sample of origin, sequenced in a study of early T cells in non-severe SARS-CoV-2 infection. MiXCR, run by TCRdb on the 5' RACE reads, gives a single entry per CDR3 protein. Of around 80,000 distinct CDR3 sequences in the sample, 8.5% to 12% were seen once. This sample comprised whole blood, obtained at baseline. The receptors here all came from an adult who was a healthcare worker with PCR-confirmed SARS-CoV-2 infection or an uninfected control (not recorded which).

This clonotype was detected a few times. V is TRBV7-9 and J is TRBJ1-1; maybe TRBD1 (6 bases). V was clipped by 8 bases and J by 0 bases, with 13 bases between them. Per germline, CDR1 SEHNR and CDR2 FQNEAQ (reference sequence). The CDR3 loop spans 14 amino acids. The CDR3 spells CASGDNYLNTEAFF. DNA of the CDR3: TGTGCCAGCGGGGACAACTATCTGAACACTGAAGCTTTCTTT.

In this sample, this clonotype turned up a few times. CDR3 nucleotide sequence: TGTGCCAGCAGTTACGGACAAAGGATTCAGTACTTC. Amino acids: CASSYGQRIQYF. This chain links TRBV12-3 or TRBV12-4 with TRBJ2-4, with a tentative D call TRBD1 (5 bases). Deletions cut 4 bases from V and 10 bases from J, with 11 bases between. The CDR3 sequence is 12 residues long.

This chain joins TRBV5-1 and TRBJ2-2; maybe TRBD1 (5 bases). The V gene lost 6 bases and the J gene lost 2 bases, with 11 bases spanning the gap. Germline V gives CDR1 SGHRS, CDR2 YFSETQ. This CDR3 region has 14 residues. The CDR3 sequence: CASNEQGNTGELFF. The CDR3 DNA is TGCGCCAGCAACGAGCAGGGAAACACCGGGGAGCTGTTTTTT.

Many counts were recorded for this clonotype. V and J are TRBV27 and TRBJ1-5; TRBD1 aligns across 7 bases. With V trimmed by 3 bases and J by 4 bases, 6 bases remained unmatched. This CDR3 region has 15 residues. Germline V gene lookup returns CDR1 MNHEY and CDR2 SMNVEV (reference sequence). Written as DNA, the CDR3 is TGTGCCAGCAGTTTTAGGGGACAGACAAATCAGCCCCAGCATTTT. It codes for CASSFRGQTNQPQHF.

The chain links TRBV27 to TRBJ2-3; D not certain. The V end was cut by 5 bases, the J end by 3 bases, with 12 bases between. The CDR3 is made up of 14 amino acids. From germline, CDR1 is MNHEY and CDR2 SMNVEV (reference sequence). The CDR3: CASSLWSGTDTQYF. The CDR3 DNA is TGTGCCAGCAGTCTGTGGAGTGGGACAGATACGCAGTATTTT.

The CDR3 bases are TGCAGTGCTAGAGGGGACTGGCAAGAGACCCAGTACTTC. Translating gives CSARGDWQETQYF. The V gene is TRBV20-1, the J gene TRBJ2-5; D is possibly TRBD2 (6 bases). V was trimmed by 1 base and J by 2 bases, leaving 8 bases between them. Germline-derived CDR1 and CDR2 are DFQATT and SNEGSKA (reference sequence). This CDR3 is built from 13 residues.

This clonotype was seen a handful of times. The chain recombines TRBV7-9 with TRBJ2-5; D remains ambiguous. The CDR3 extends over 14 amino acids. Germline values: CDR1 SEHNR, CDR2 FQNEAQ (reference sequence). Trimming stripped 5 bases from V and 0 bases from J, with 10 bases between. The CDR3 here is CASSPTTYQETQYF. CDR3 DNA: TGTGCCAGCAGCCCGACGACATACCAAGAGACCCAGTACTTC. Full variable domain (remainder filled in from reference TRBV7-9 and TRBJ2-5): DTGVSQNPRHKITKRGQNVTFRCDPISEHNRLYWYRQTLGQGPEFLTYFQNEAQLEKSRLLSDRFSAERPKGSFSTLEIQRTEQGDSAMYLCASSPTTYQETQYFGPGTRLLVL.

The V gene is TRBV5-1, the J gene TRBJ2-7, with D perhaps assigned TRBD1 or TRBD2 (7 bases each). Per germline, CDR1 SGHRS and CDR2 YFSETQ. CDR3 length equals 14 residues. Trimming removed 3 bases from V and 6 bases from J, with 16 bases in between. CDR3 region: CASSSGGTNSEQYF. For the CDR3, the DNA is TGCGCCAGCAGCTCAGGGGGGACTAATAGCGAGCAGTACTTC.

This clonotype was seen only a few times. The chain has TRBV7-3 and TRBJ2-3; 8 bases line up with TRBD2. The germline gives CDR1 SGHTA, CDR2 FQGTGA. V trimming: 5 bases; J trimming: 14 bases; junction bases outside the gene matches: 12. CDR3 length: 13 amino acids. CDR3 in amino acids: CASSPAGTRASYF. The CDR3, as DNA: TGTGCCAGCAGCCCAGCCGGGACTAGGGCGTCGTATTTT.

At least ten counts were recorded for this clonotype. The chain has TRBV20-1 and TRBJ2-1; D is uncertain. Per the germline V gene, CDR1 is DFQATT and CDR2 is SNEGSKA (reference sequence). This CDR3 region has 12 residues. Trimming took off 3 bases at V and 8 bases at J, with 11 bases between the two ends. CDR3 sequence (DNA): TGCAGTGCTAGCCCGAGGCAGTATGAGCAGTTCTTC. Its protein is CSASPRQYEQFF.

The rearrangement links TRBV4-1 to TRBJ1-5; 8 bases align to TRBD1. Germline V gene lookup returns CDR1 MGHRA and CDR2 YSYEKL. The ends lost 6 bases at V and 2 bases at J; junction bases unmatched: 6. This CDR3 has 15 amino acids. The CDR3 DNA sequence: TGCGCCAGCAGTCAACTGACAGGGGGCAATCAGCCCCAGCATTTT. This translates into CASSQLTGGNQPQHF.

This clonotype has only a few counts. CDR3 protein: CASSQDGLAGETQYF. CDR3 nucleotide sequence: TGCGCCAGCAGCCAAGATGGGCTAGCGGGAGAGACCCAGTACTTC. V and J are TRBV4-1 and TRBJ2-5; TRBD2 aligns across 8 bases. This CDR3 has 15 residues. Germline assignment: CDR1 MGHRA and CDR2 YSYEKL. V lost 0 bases, J lost 4 bases, and 4 bases stayed unmatched.

This clonotype has a handful of counts. The J gene is TRBJ2-3, the V gene TRBV11-2; TRBD1 matches at 8 bases. The CDR3 loop spans 15 amino acids. Germline CDR1 reads SGHAT; CDR2 reads FQNNGV. V lost 5 bases to trimming and J lost 10 bases; unmatched junction nucleotides: 14. This chain's CDR3 is CASSRQDRALRPQYF. CDR3 bases: TGTGCCAGCAGCCGCCAGGACAGGGCCCTTCGACCGCAGTATTTT. Full variable domain (outside the CDR3, taken from reference TRBV11-2 and TRBJ2-3): EAGVAQSPRYKIIEKRQSVAFWCNPISGHATLYWYQQILGQGPKLLIQFQNNGVVDDSQLPKDRFSAERLKGVDSTLKIQPAKLEDSAVYLCASSRQDRALRPQYFGPGTRLTVL.

This clonotype was observed a handful of times. This sequence joins TRBV28 and TRBJ2-1; no definite D call. There are 15 residues in the CDR3. Germline V gives CDR1 MDHEN, CDR2 SYDVKM. V was clipped by 1 base and J by 3 bases, with 10 bases between them. The CDR3 nucleotides read TGTGCCAGCAGTTTATCCTCAATAATCTACAATGAGCAGTTCTTC. As protein: CASSLSSIIYNEQFF. The variable domain in full, with the rest retrieved from reference TRBV28 and TRBJ2-1, is DVKVTQSSRYLVKRTGEKVFLECVQDMDHENMFWYRQDPGLGLRLIYFSYDVKMKEKGDIPEGYSVSREKKERFSLILESASTNQTSMYLCASSLSSIIYNEQFFGPGTRLTVL.

This clonotype was observed a handful of times. This chain connects TRBV27 to TRBJ1-4, with 7 bases aligning to TRBD1. V lost 5 bases and J lost 4; bases outside the gene matches: 7. CDR3 size: 15 residues. The germline gives CDR1 MNHEY, CDR2 SMNVEV (reference sequence). CDR3 nucleotide sequence: TGTGCCAGCAGTCTTGGACAGGCGAATAATGAAAAACTGTTTTTT. Protein: CASSLGQANNEKLFF.

This chain uses TRBV6-1 with TRBJ2-7; 11 nucleotides agree with TRBD2. Unmatched junction bases numbered 10, after V lost 6 bases and J lost 6 bases. The germline gives CDR1 MNHNS, CDR2 SASEGT. The CDR3 loop spans 15 amino acids. The CDR3 nucleotides read TGTGCCAGCAGCGAGATAGCGGGAGGGCCAGGCGAGCAGTACTTC. Encoded protein: CASSEIAGGPGEQYF.

There are many counts of this clonotype. The rearrangement uses TRBV20-1 and TRBJ2-2; tentatively, D is TRBD2 (5 bases). The CDR3 is made up of 13 amino acids. V was pared by 3 bases and J by 4 bases, with 9 bases between. Germline-derived CDR1 and CDR2 are DFQATT and SNEGSKA (reference sequence). The CDR3 loop is CSASGRSTGELFF. The CDR3 nucleotides read TGCAGTGCTAGTGGGAGATCCACCGGGGAGCTGTTTTTT.

In its sample, this clonotype was seen many times. The junction shows a germline mismatch at one end, possibly a read error. The chain combines TRBV12-3 or TRBV12-4 with TRBJ2-1, with D hard to call. CDR3 size: 12 residues. CDR3 sequence: CASSLTSYRWIF. CDR3 DNA: TGTGCCAGCAGTTTAACCTCCTATCGCTGGATCTTC.

This clonotype was counted ten times or more. J is TRBJ1-5 and V is TRBV12-3 or TRBV12-4; D perhaps matches TRBD1 (6 bases). The V gene lost 8 bases and the J gene lost 0 bases, with 11 bases spanning the gap. The length of the CDR3 is 14 residues. For the CDR3, the DNA is TGTGCCAGCTCCGGGACAAATAGCAATCAGCCCCAGCATTTT. This translates into CASSGTNSNQPQHF.

There are many counts of this clonotype. The chain employs TRBV7-2 and TRBJ1-5; D call uncertain. Per germline, CDR1 SGHTA and CDR2 FQGNSA. V lost 2 bases and J 6 bases, leaving 8 bases between the germline ends. The CDR3 loop spans 13 amino acids. The CDR3 is CASSLNEGQPQHF. For the CDR3, the DNA is TGTGCCAGCAGCTTAAATGAAGGTCAGCCCCAGCATTTT.

This clonotype was picked up many times. At one of its ends the junction is not consistent with the germline gene, which may arise from a read error. The chain couples TRBV28 to TRBJ2-2; TRBD2 is a possible D gene (5 bases). This CDR3 is built from 17 residues. Germline lookup yields CDR1 MDHEN and CDR2 SYDVKM. The CDR3 DNA follows: TGTGCCAGCAGTCCTCGAGTTGGTTGGCCGAACACCGGGGAGCTTTTTTTT. This sequence encodes CASSPRVGWPNTGELFF.

There are a few counts of this clonotype. The chain carries TRBV28 and TRBJ2-7; 10 positions match TRBD1. This CDR3 has 15 residues. V shed 3 bases, J shed 3 bases, and the junction held 5 bases outside the gene matches. Germline assignment: CDR1 MDHEN and CDR2 SYDVKM. CDR3 coding DNA: TGTGCCAGCAGTTTTCACCGGGACAGGGGCTACGAGCAGTACTTC. This sequence encodes CASSFHRDRGYEQYF.